The rows below give T cell receptor beta chains drawn from one sample of a study of shared clonotypes between healthy human individuals. Assay used: immunoSEQ multiplex PCR; TCRdb lists only in-frame clones, some missing. The sample consists of roughly 1 million clones, 75% of them appearing once. The sequencing input was memory CD4+ T cells sorted from blood. Receptors were obtained from a man younger than 35 in good health. CDR3s include the opening cysteine and the closing phenylalanine or tryptophan. A D gene is named only where the DNA matches it firmly. Size is stated for part of the rows, as once, few or many counts, or as a class when the clone is expanded.

j_call cdr3_length clone_size v_call d_call cdr3_aa cdr3_nt
TRBJ2-7 15 - TRBV9 - CASSVGYGAVYEQYF TGTGCCAGCAGCGTAGGTTACGGAGCTGTGTACGAGCAGTACTTC
TRBJ2-7 15 - TRBV10-1 TRBD2 CASSELASGGHEQYF TGCGCCAGCAGTGAGTTGGCTAGCGGGGGTCACGAGCAGTACTTC
TRBJ2-5 15 - TRBV7-9 TRBD1 CASSLQTGGQETQYF TGTGCCAGCAGCTTACAAACAGGGGGCCAAGAGACCCAGTACTTC
TRBJ1-3 15 many TRBV11-2 TRBD1 CASSLETGIGNTIYF TGTGCCAGCAGCTTAGAGACAGGGATTGGAAACACCATATATTTT
TRBJ2-2 13 - TRBV6-6 - CASRSGNTGELFF TGTGCCAGCAGGTCGGGGAACACCGGGGAGCTGTTTTTT
TRBJ2-6 17 - TRBV2 TRBD1 CASTPGQGRSGANVLTF TGTGCCAGCACCCCGGGACAGGGACGATCTGGGGCCAACGTCCTGACTTTC
TRBJ1-3 16 once TRBV16 - CASSQSGLISGNTIYF TGTGCCAGCAGCCAATCGGGGCTTATCTCTGGAAACACCATATATTTT
TRBJ2-2 15 - TRBV18 TRBD2 CASSPWLAATGELFF TGTGCCAGCTCACCATGGCTAGCGGCCACCGGGGAGCTGTTTTTT
TRBJ1-1 13 once TRBV5-1 - CASSSQGYTEAFF TGCGCCAGCAGCTCCCAGGGGTACACTGAAGCTTTCTTT
TRBJ1-1 15 once TRBV6-5 - CASSYSWDSDTEAFF TGTGCCAGCAGTTACTCATGGGATTCGGACACTGAAGCTTTCTTT
TRBJ2-2 16 - TRBV11-1 TRBD2 CASSRLAGGPTGELFF TGTGCCAGCAGCCGACTAGCGGGGGGACCCACCGGGGAGCTGTTTTTT
TRBJ2-5 15 - TRBV6-1 TRBD1 CASRGTGLSGETQYF TGTGCCAGCAGGGGGACAGGGCTTTCTGGAGAGACCCAGTACTTC
TRBJ2-3 13 - TRBV11-3 - CASSVSSTDTQYF TGTGCCAGCAGCGTCAGTAGCACAGATACGCAGTATTTT
TRBJ1-6 13 - TRBV10-3 - CAIRGEADSPLHF TGTGCCATCAGAGGTGAAGCGGATTCACCCCTCCACTTT
TRBJ2-2 16 - TRBV18 - CASSSQAYGIAGELFF TGTGCCAGCTCATCCCAAGCGTACGGGATCGCCGGGGAGCTGTTTTTT
TRBJ2-2 14 - TRBV7-2 TRBD2 CASRVAGRTGELFF TGTGCCAGCAGGGTAGCGGGAAGGACCGGGGAGCTGTTTTTT
TRBJ1-3 14 - TRBV30 - CAWGSTTGSNTIYF TGTGCCTGGGGCTCTACTACAGGGTCAAACACCATATATTTT
TRBJ2-1 19 - TRBV27 TRBD2 CASSLFPGLAGGPFNEQFF TGTGCCAGCAGTTTATTCCCTGGACTAGCGGGAGGGCCTTTCAATGAGCAGTTCTTC
TRBJ2-7 15 - TRBV2 TRBD2 CASTSQRGTSYEQYF TGTGCCAGCACGAGCCAGCGGGGGACCTCCTACGAGCAGTACTTC
TRBJ2-2 12 few TRBV25-1 - CASSELTGELFF TGTGCCAGCAGTGAGCTAACCGGGGAGCTGTTTTTT
TRBJ2-5 15 - TRBV7-2 TRBD2 CASSRGLAGTETQYF TGTGCCAGCAGCCGCGGACTAGCGGGGACAGAGACCCAGTACTTC
TRBJ1-2 14 - TRBV6-1 - CASSESGQIYGYTF TGTGCCAGCAGTGAGTCTGGACAGATTTATGGCTACACCTTC
TRBJ2-2 14 few TRBV9 - CASSVEAGGGELFF TGTGCCAGCAGCGTAGAGGCTGGGGGAGGGGAGCTGTTTTTT
TRBJ2-2 20 few TRBV5-4 TRBD2 CASSYSLFGLAGKNTGELFF TGTGCCAGCAGCTACTCTCTTTTCGGACTAGCGGGAAAGAACACCGGGGAGCTGTTTTTT
TRBJ2-7 17 - TRBV12-2 - CASRLVSPHGTSYEQYF TGTGCAAGTCGCTTAGTGTCCCCTCACGGAACCTCCTACGAGCAGTACTTC
TRBJ2-3 16 - TRBV5-1 TRBD1 CASSNGQESLTDTQYF TGCGCCAGCAGCAACGGACAGGAATCCCTCACAGATACGCAGTATTTT
TRBJ1-1 13 - TRBV5-1 - CASSPQGQDRAFF TGCGCCAGCAGCCCTCAAGGGCAGGACCGAGCTTTCTTT
TRBJ2-7 15 - TRBV4-1 - CASSQGGAGSYEQYF TGCGCCAGCAGCCAAGGAGGGGCGGGCTCCTACGAGCAGTACTTC
TRBJ2-6 14 - TRBV30 - CAWSKDSGANVLTF TGTGCCTGGAGTAAGGACTCTGGGGCCAACGTCCTGACTTTC
TRBJ2-7 14 - TRBV6-1 - CASGRGAVSYEQYF TGTGCCAGCGGCAGGGGCGCAGTTTCCTACGAGCAGTACTTC
TRBJ1-4 11 - TRBV2 - CASSLNEKLFF TGTGCCAGCAGTCTTAATGAAAAACTGTTTTTT
TRBJ1-4 15 - TRBV5-1 TRBD1 CASSLAGTGGEKLFF TGCGCCAGCAGCTTGGCCGGGACAGGGGGTGAAAAACTGTTTTTT
TRBJ2-3 14 once TRBV10-2 TRBD2 CASSVGLASDTQYF TGCGCCAGCAGTGTGGGACTAGCCTCAGATACGCAGTATTTT
TRBJ1-2 11 - TRBV5-8 - CATHGDFPKIF TGTGCCACCCATGGCGACTTCCCCAAAATCTTC
TRBJ1-1 12 - TRBV7-6 - CASSLDRSEAFF TGTGCCAGCAGCCTGGACAGATCTGAAGCTTTCTTT
TRBJ1-2 16 - TRBV5-4 - CASSRRGYTGSYGYTF TGTGCCAGCAGCCGGAGGGGCTACACCGGGAGCTATGGCTACACCTTC
TRBJ2-6 12 - TRBV2 - CAKNSGANVLTF TGTGCCAAAAATTCTGGGGCCAACGTCCTGACTTTC
TRBJ1-2 12 few TRBV30 - CAWSEQFYGYTF TGTGCCTGGAGTGAGCAGTTCTATGGCTACACCTTC
TRBJ2-2 11 - TRBV6-1 - CASRDTGELFF TGTGCCAGCAGGGACACCGGGGAGCTGTTTTTT
TRBJ2-1 12 - TRBV30 - CASSSWGNEQFF TGTGCCTCGTCTTCTTGGGGCAATGAGCAGTTCTTC
TRBJ2-1 16 - TRBV5-1 - CASLPGGGSLYNEQFF TGCGCCAGTCTCCCAGGGGGAGGTTCGCTTTACAATGAGCAGTTCTTC